The clone carrying this T cell receptor (beta chain) was recorded a few times. Its cognate antigen is unknown. This CDR3 has 12 amino acids. CDR1 is SGHDT and CDR2 is YYEEEE in the germline V gene. Trimming cost V 5 bases and J 4 bases, with 9 bases left between them. All of the isolated RNA was reverse transcribed, so expressed TCRB transcripts were sequenced. Clones were sequenced by immunoSEQ multiplex PCR, and TCRdb holds only the in-frame ones, with some missing. The data show about 400,000 clones, roughly 12% seen once. The sample originates from a study of beta chain features in type 1 diabetes. Study observations and caveats: TCRB CDR3s from Type 1 diabetes patients were moderately but significantly shorter in all four CD4+ subsets.

The V call is TRBV5-6, the J call TRBJ1-2; D ambiguous. The sample was naive CD4+ T cells from blood. This receptor was taken from a woman under 30 with type 1 diabetes. CDR3 amino acids: CASRDGGYGYTF. In DNA, the CDR3 is TGTGCCAGCAGAGACGGAGGCTATGGCTACACCTTC.